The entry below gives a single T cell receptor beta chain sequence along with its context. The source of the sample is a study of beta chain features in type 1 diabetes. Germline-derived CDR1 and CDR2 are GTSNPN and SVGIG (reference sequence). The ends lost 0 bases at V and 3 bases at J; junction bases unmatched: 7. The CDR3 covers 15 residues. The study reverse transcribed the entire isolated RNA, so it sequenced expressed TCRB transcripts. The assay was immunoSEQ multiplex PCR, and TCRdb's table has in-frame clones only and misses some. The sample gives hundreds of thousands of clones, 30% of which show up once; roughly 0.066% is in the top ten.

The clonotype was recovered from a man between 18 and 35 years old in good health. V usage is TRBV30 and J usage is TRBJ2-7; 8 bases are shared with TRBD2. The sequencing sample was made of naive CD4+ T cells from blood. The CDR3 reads CAWSVQAGEGYEQYF. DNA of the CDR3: TGTGCCTGGAGTGTTCAAGCGGGAGAAGGCTACGAGCAGTACTTC. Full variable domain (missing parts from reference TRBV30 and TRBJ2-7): SQTIHQWPATLVQPVGSPLSLECTVEGTSNPNLYWYRQAAGRGLQLLFYSVGIGQISSEVPQNLSASRPQDRQFILSSKKLLLSDSGFYLCAWSVQAGEGYEQYFGPGTRLTVT.